This TCR beta chain was captured in a study of radiotherapy plus CTLA-4 blockade in lung cancer. The V gene end was trimmed by 6 bases and the J gene end by 4 bases; junction bases not matched to a gene: 5. CDR3 length equals 13 residues. Per germline, CDR1 MNHEY and CDR2 SVGAGI. Generated by immunoSEQ multiplex PCR, the TCRdb table keeps only in-frame clones and is missing some. In the table there are around 42,000 clones, 63% of which are singletons. The TCR comes from a human donor with non-small cell lung cancer who had a partial response to radiotherapy plus ipilimumab. This rearrangement joins TRBV6-5 to TRBJ1-2; 7 bases are a match to TRBD1. Material: peripheral blood, obtained from a patient treated with radiotherapy plus ipilimumab. CDR3 DNA: TGTGCCAGCAGAGGACAGGCGTTCTATGGCTACACCTTC. It encodes CASRGQAFYGYTF.